This T cell receptor beta chain was obtained from a study of shared clonotypes between healthy human individuals. Study as a whole: Each donor had three CD4 naive, three CD4 memory, two CD8 naive and one CD8 memory plate. Regarding the study as a whole: Generally, estimated richness proved larger in naive subsets than it did in memory subsets. Clonotype sharing among donors, it was expected, would be affected by sequencing depth.

A word on this clone: No antigen is known for it.

Germline V gene data show CDR1 as MGHRA and CDR2 as YSYEKL. Trimming cost V 0 bases and J 5 bases; bases outside gene matches: 7. CDR3 length: 16 amino acids. Naive CD8 cells comprised CD45RO-negative, CCR7-positively selected cells, excluding terminally differentiated effector memory CD45RA+ cells. Donors were healthy HIV-negative adults without recently reported acute infections or vaccinations. Method: immunoSEQ multiplex PCR; TCRdb's copy keeps in-frame clones and lacks some. The sample records 1.5 million to 2.5 million clones, roughly 94% being singletons. The receptor comes from a man between 18 and 29 years old in good health. V and J are TRBV4-1 and TRBJ1-5; 7 nucleotides align to TRBD1. The sequencing sample was made of naive CD8+ T cells sorted from blood. The CDR3 is CASSQDGTGVYQPQHF. In DNA, the CDR3 is TGCGCCAGCAGCCAAGATGGAACAGGGGTGTATCAGCCCCAGCATTTT.